The T cell receptor (beta chain) described here comes from a study of T cells in Graves' hyperthyroidism and ophthalmopathy. Study overall: Peripheral blood collection took place at initial diagnosis, before any treatment.

This clonotype was counted between two and nine times. Germline CDR1 and CDR2: DFQATT and SNEGSKA (reference sequence). The CDR3 sequence is 13 residues long. V dropped 6 bases and J dropped 5 bases, with 14 bases sitting between them. Diagnostic decisions used clinical symptoms, serum thyroxine and TRAb, thyroid ultrasound and orbital computed tomography. Amplification of TCR beta CDR3 regions used RNA as the template. First-round RT-PCR with HTBI primers amplified the TCR CDR3 region. Each CDR3 protein gets one entry after TCRdb re-called the multiplex PCR reads with MiXCR. The data contain 270,000 or so distinct CDR3 sequences, around 15% of them singletons.

The sample taken for sequencing was blood. The rearrangement uses TRBV20-1 and TRBJ2-4, with D hard to call. The sequence was obtained from a woman in her forties or fifties with Graves' hyperthyroidism that later progressed to Graves' ophthalmopathy. The CDR3 DNA follows: TGCAGTGCCGCCAGTCCCCTTGAAAACATTCAGTACTTC. Amino acid sequence: CSAASPLENIQYF.